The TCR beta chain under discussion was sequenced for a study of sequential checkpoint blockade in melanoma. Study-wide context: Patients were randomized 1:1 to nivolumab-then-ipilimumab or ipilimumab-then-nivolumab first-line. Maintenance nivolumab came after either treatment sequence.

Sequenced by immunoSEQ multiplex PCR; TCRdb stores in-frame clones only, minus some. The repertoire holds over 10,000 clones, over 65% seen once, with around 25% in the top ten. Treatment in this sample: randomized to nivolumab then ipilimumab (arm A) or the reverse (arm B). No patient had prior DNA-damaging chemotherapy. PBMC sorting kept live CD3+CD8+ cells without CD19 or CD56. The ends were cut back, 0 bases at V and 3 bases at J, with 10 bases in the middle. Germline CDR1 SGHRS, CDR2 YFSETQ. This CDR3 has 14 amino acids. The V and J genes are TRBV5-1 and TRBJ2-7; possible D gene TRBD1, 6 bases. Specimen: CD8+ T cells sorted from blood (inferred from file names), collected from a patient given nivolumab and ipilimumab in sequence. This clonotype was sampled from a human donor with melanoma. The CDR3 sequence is CASSLGLDSYEQYF. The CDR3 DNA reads TGCGCCAGCAGCTTGGGATTGGACAGCTACGAGCAGTACTTC.